This T cell receptor (beta chain) was captured in a study of a mutant IDH1 vaccine in newly diagnosed glioma. Study context: Sex distribution of treated patients was around 62% male and about 40% female; mean age was around 40 years. Therapy received beforehand was radiotherapy, temozolomide, or both, with most patients given both.

Study-wide points: Induction of immune responses by the vaccine occurred in 93.3% of patients.

Germline V gene data show CDR1 as MNHEY and CDR2 as SVGAGI. The CDR3 covers 13 residues. The ends were cut back, 2 bases at V and 2 bases at J, with 7 bases in the middle. Time point described: baseline, week 1 (first vaccination visit). The treatment here: pre-vaccination baseline after standard-of-care therapy. The donors' diagnosis was new WHO grade 3 or 4 astrocytoma that was IDH1-mutant and ATRX-lost. For this clone: Its antigen remains unknown.

Assay used: immunoSEQ multiplex PCR; TCRdb lists only in-frame clones, some missing. In the table there are around 92,000 clones, 80% to 90% of which are singletons. This clonotype was sampled from a woman aged 45-60 years with glioma. V gene TRBV6-5 combines with J gene TRBJ2-7; D gene ambiguous. The sample in question was PBMCs, obtained from a glioma patient treated with radiotherapy, temozolomide or both. CDR3 protein: CASSYRAAYEQYF. In DNA form, the CDR3 reads TGTGCCAGCAGTTACCGCGCCGCCTACGAGCAGTACTTC.